One and the same sample provided the 10 T cell receptor beta chains below, sequenced in a study of blood T cell repertoires in COVID-19. Profiled with immunoSEQ multiplex PCR; TCRdb holds only in-frame clones, not every one. This table has 65,000 to 95,000 clones, roughly nine tenths appearing once. The sample was peripheral blood. These receptors were collected from a man aged 45-65 years with COVID-19, enrolled during active disease.

The gene calls are TRBV5-1 and TRBJ2-3; TRBD2 agrees at 10 bases. Per the germline V gene, CDR1 is SGHRS and CDR2 is YFSETQ. This CDR3 is 15 amino acids long. Unmatched junction bases numbered 6, after V lost 5 bases and J lost 3 bases. CDR3 DNA sequence: TGCGCCAGCAGTTTGCTAGCGGGAGTTACAGATACGCAGTATTTT. It yields the protein CASSLLAGVTDTQYF.

This chain joins TRBV28 and TRBJ1-2, with unresolved D. V dropped 5 bases and J dropped 3 bases, with 4 bases sitting between them. This CDR3 is 11 amino acids long. Germline-derived CDR1 and CDR2 are MDHEN and SYDVKM. The chain's CDR3 is CASSQDYGYTF. The CDR3, as DNA: TGTGCCAGCAGTCAGGACTATGGCTACACCTTC.

This rearrangement joins TRBV24-1 to TRBJ2-3; TRBD2 might be the D (6 bases). This CDR3 contains 18 residues. Germline CDR1 KGHDR, CDR2 SFDVKD. Trimming left V 2 bases short and J 1 base short, with 18 bases between. Written as DNA, the CDR3 is TGTGCCACCAGTGATTATGGGCCGGGAGCGGTGGGCACAGATACGCAGTATTTT. Amino acid sequence: CATSDYGPGAVGTDTQYF.

The gene calls are TRBV4-1 and TRBJ2-1, with D maybe TRBD2 (6 bases). CDR3 length equals 14 residues. The V end was cut by 4 bases, the J end by 9 bases, with 16 bases between. Germline CDR1 is MGHRA and CDR2 is YSYEKL. The CDR3 loop reads CASSRKMEGGEQFF. For the CDR3, the DNA is TGCGCCAGCAGCCGGAAGATGGAGGGTGGTGAGCAGTTCTTC.

The V call is TRBV6-2 or TRBV6-3, the J call TRBJ2-2, with 9 bases fitting TRBD1. CDR3 length equals 16 residues. In germline, CDR1 is MNHEY, CDR2 SVGEGT. The junction had 4 bases not matched to a gene; V was cut back by 0 bases and J by 5 bases. The CDR3 nucleotides are TGTGCCAGCAGTTACTCAACCGGGACAGGGACCGGGGAGCTGTTTTTT. Amino acids: CASSYSTGTGTGELFF.

The chain links TRBV7-2 to TRBJ1-2, with 10 bases identical to TRBD1. CDR3 length: 14 amino acids. Trimming at V came to 5 bases and at J to 3 bases, leaving 3 bases not matched to a gene. CDR1 is SGHTA and CDR2 is FQGNSA in the germline V gene. The CDR3 loop reads CASSPGQGDYGYTF. In DNA form, the CDR3 reads TGTGCCAGCAGCCCCGGACAGGGGGACTATGGCTACACCTTC. Based on the CDR3 plus reference TRBV7-2 and TRBJ1-2, the full variable domain is GAGVSQSPSNKVTEKGKDVELRCDPISGHTALYWYRQSLGQGLEFLIYFQGNSAPDKSGLPSDRFSAERTGGSVSTLTIQRTQQEDSAVYLCASSPGQGDYGYTFGSGTRLTVV.

The V gene is TRBV30, the J gene TRBJ2-3; no clear D. The CDR3 totals 11 residues. Germline V gene data show CDR1 as GTSNPN and CDR2 as SVGIG (reference sequence). V was pared by 5 bases and J by 3 bases, with 6 bases between. The CDR3 protein is CAWGNTDTQYF. The CDR3, as DNA: TGTGCCTGGGGCAATACAGATACGCAGTATTTT.

The chain carries TRBV21-1 and TRBJ1-2; no check of the table's D call, TRBD1, against the DNA was made. TRBV21-1 is a recognized pseudogene. The CDR3 runs 11 residues. The CDR3 here is CASRPQGADTF. The CDR3 DNA follows: TGTGCCAGCAGGCCACAGGGAGCCGACACCTTC.

J is TRBJ2-2 and V is TRBV7-2; 12 bases line up with TRBD1. Unmatched junction bases numbered 7, after V lost 4 bases and J lost 1 base. This CDR3 has 18 amino acids. Germline lookup yields CDR1 SGHTA and CDR2 FQGNSA. The CDR3: CASSWMRDRGLNTGELFF. The CDR3 DNA is TGTGCCAGCAGCTGGATGCGGGACAGGGGGCTGAACACCGGGGAGCTGTTTTTT.

The rearrangement links TRBV7-3 to TRBJ2-1; 9 nucleotides align to TRBD2. Germline values: CDR1 SGHTA, CDR2 FQGTGA. This CDR3 comprises 15 residues. With 2 bases clipped from V and 6 bases from J, the junction kept 5 bases outside the gene matches. As DNA, the CDR3 is TGTGCCAGCAGCTTAGTAGCGGGAGCAGGCAATGAGCAGTTCTTC. Translating it yields CASSLVAGAGNEQFF.